The entry that follows covers one TCR beta chain sequence. Its antigen remains unidentified. This sample stems from a study of OX40 agonist ivuxolimab in advanced cancers. Sequenced by immunoSEQ multiplex PCR; TCRdb stores in-frame clones only, minus some. The repertoire includes about 42,000 clones, roughly 88% of them detected once, and approximately 13% sits in the top ten. V dropped 5 bases and J dropped 8; count of bases not matched to a gene: 12. The germline V gene encodes CDR1 SGHVS and CDR2 FQNEAQ. CDR3 size: 15 residues. At cycle 4 day 1, cycle 7 day 1, and baseline, blood was sampled. Regarding the study as a whole: More expanded clones were seen, on average, in CD8+ T cells than in CD4+.

The starting material was CD4+ or CD8+ T cells sorted from blood, obtained in a trial of the OX40 agonist ivuxolimab. The clonotype comes from an adult with an advanced solid tumor such as melanoma, head and neck, liver or kidney cancer. The chain links TRBV7-8 to TRBJ1-2, with 9 bases lining up with TRBD1. For the CDR3, the DNA is TGTGCCAGCAGCCCCGAGGACAGGGGAAGAGGAGGCTACACCTTC. Translated: CASSPEDRGRGGYTF.